This TCR beta chain was sequenced for a study of post-analysis software for immune sequencing data (dated by TCRdb to between 2015 and 2017). The study in broad terms: The recorded disease courses included relapsing-remitting, secondary progressive and progressive-relapsing multiple sclerosis, and some patients had no subtype annotation. Patient repertoires were compared against roughly 11 previously published healthy control repertoires from donors aged roughly 6 to 26 years. A subset of samples was prepared in parallel using single-end sample barcoding, then pooled and co-amplified after Illumina adapter ligation.

Libraries were built with PCR. TCRdb records Illumina HiSeq 2500 as the sequencer. Unique molecular identifiers were incorporated into TCR beta cDNA libraries to reduce PCR and sequencing biases. Approximately 500,000 cDNA molecules were obtained per 1 to 10 million input T cells, so each molecule approximated one T cell. The same protocol used for the earlier healthy control dataset was applied to prepare and sequence the patient libraries. Samples belonging to the same batch were prepared together, multiplexed and sequenced on a shared HiSeq lane. In the authors' own workflow: MIGEC was used to process the raw barcoded reads, and molecular identifier groups with only a single read were discarded before consensus assembly and CDR3 extraction. VDJtools was used for post-analysis of the clonotype tables, and diversity was normalized by down-sampling every dataset to the size of the smallest sample. Repertoire overlap clustering matched CDR3 amino acid but not nucleotide sequences to correct batch-related cross-sample contamination. The raw public reads went through TCRdb reprocessing: fastp at Q25, MiXCR clone calling, in-frame beta chains kept. CDR3 protein duplicates are merged, each entry listing the most common genes and DNA. What appears here as the V and J calls and clone size reflects TCRdb's work, not the paper's. Within this sample are 450,000 to 650,000 distinct CDR3 sequences, with around 40% of them counted one time only. In total, the top ten clones hold about 1.8% of the sample.

On this clonotype: Its antigen remains unidentified. No much larger clone is present one base from it, and per-base qualities are unavailable.

TCR beta repertoires were profiled from peripheral blood of approximately 13 young patients with multiple sclerosis to demonstrate the VDJtools post-analysis software. The patients with multiple sclerosis were children and adolescents between 6 and 15 years of age. The germline V gene encodes CDR1 SEHNR and CDR2 FQNEAQ (reference sequence). Trimming removed 5 bases from V and 6 bases from J, leaving 16 bases between the germline ends. Including the terminal cysteine and phenylalanine, the CDR3 comprises 15 residues. Left in the record is the CDR3 DNA by itself, 45 bases read in frame from the first base. What the study reported, not specific to this receptor: Direct clustering with F measure showed strong co-clustering of samples prepared in the same batch, prompting a batch-effect correction. Multiple sclerosis patients had significantly lower normalized Chao1 diversity than controls, a result that suggests substantial peripheral T-cell clonal expansion. The control group was slightly older than the multiple sclerosis patient group. Roughly 5 TRBV segments, including TRBV5-6, TRBV5-1 and TRBV20-1, were significantly more frequent in patients than controls.

The sequenced sample was blood. In this chain, TRBV7-9 is recombined with TRBJ1-4, and TRBD1 may be the D gene, going by 6 matching bases. The TCR was taken from a girl aged 5-17 years with multiple sclerosis. Here is the DNA: TGTGCCAGCAGCCGTACGGCGGCAGGGGATGAAAAACTGTTTTTT. Translated, this is CASSRTAAGDEKLFF.